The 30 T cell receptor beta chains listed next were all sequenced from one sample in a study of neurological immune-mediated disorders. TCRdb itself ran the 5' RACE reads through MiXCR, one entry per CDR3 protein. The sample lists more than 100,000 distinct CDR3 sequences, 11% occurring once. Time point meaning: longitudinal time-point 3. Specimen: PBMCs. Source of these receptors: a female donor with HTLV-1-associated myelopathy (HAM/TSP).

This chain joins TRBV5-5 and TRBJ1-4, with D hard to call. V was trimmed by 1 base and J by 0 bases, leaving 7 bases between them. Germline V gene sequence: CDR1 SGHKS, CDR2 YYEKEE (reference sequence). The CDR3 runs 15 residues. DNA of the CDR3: TGTGCCAGCAGCTTGCCGGGTACAACTAATGAAAAACTGTTTTTT. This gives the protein CASSLPGTTNEKLFF.

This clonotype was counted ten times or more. The CDR3, as DNA: TGCGCCAGCAGCCAATCGTCTGCATCTGACACTGAAGCTTTCTTT. This codes for CASSQSSASDTEAFF. The chain combines TRBV4-1 with TRBJ1-1; D remains unclear. Between the trimmed V and J ends, which lost 2 bases and 3 bases, there was a span of 13 bases. In germline, CDR1 is MGHRA, CDR2 YSYEKL. This CDR3 region has 15 residues.

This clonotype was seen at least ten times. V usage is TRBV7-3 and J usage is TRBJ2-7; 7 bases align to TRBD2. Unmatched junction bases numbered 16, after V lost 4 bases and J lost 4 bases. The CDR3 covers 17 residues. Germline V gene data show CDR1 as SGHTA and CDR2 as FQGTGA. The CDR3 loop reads CASSSLREGESFYEQYF. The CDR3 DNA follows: TGTGCCAGCAGCTCCCTCAGGGAGGGAGAGTCGTTTTACGAGCAGTACTTC.

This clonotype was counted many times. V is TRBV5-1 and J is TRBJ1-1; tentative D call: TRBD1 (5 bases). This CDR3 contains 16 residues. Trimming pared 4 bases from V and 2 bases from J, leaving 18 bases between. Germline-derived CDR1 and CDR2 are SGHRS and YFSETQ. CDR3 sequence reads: CASSLSPARTNTEAFF. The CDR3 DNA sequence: TGCGCCAGCAGCCTTAGCCCGGCCCGGACAAACACTGAAGCTTTCTTT.

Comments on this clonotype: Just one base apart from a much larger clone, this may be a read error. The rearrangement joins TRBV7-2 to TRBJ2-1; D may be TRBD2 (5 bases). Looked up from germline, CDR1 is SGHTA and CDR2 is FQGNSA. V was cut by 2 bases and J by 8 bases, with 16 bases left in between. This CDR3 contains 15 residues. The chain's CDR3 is CASSLQAVGQDEQFF. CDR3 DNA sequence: TGTGCCAGCAGCTTACAAGCGGTGGGCCAGGATGAGCAGTTCTTC. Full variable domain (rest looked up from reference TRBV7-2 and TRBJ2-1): GAGVSQSPSNKVTEKGKDVELRCDPISGHTALYWYRQSLGQGLEFLIYFQGNSAPDKSGLPSDRFSAERTGGSVSTLTIQRTQQEDSAVYLCASSLQAVGQDEQFFGPGTRLTVL.

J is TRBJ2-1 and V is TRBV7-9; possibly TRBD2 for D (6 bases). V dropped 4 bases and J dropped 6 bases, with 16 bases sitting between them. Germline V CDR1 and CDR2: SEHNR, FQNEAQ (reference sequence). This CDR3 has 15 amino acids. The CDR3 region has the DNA TGTGCCAGCAGCTCCTTGGATGGGGGGATCAATGAGCAGTTCTTC. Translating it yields CASSSLDGGINEQFF.

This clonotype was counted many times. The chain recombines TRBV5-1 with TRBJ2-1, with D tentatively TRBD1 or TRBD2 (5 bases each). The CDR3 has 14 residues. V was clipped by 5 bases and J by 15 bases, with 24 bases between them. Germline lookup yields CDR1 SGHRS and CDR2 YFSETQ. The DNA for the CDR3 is TGCGCCAGCAGGGTGGAGACCGGGACCCCGATTTTGTTCTTC. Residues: CASRVETGTPILFF.

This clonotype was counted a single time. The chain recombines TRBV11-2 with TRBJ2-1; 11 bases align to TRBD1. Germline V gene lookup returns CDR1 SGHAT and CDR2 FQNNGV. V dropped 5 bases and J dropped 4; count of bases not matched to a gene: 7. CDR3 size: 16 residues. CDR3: CASSRVGQGDYNEQFF. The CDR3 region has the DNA TGTGCCAGCAGCCGAGTGGGACAGGGGGATTACAATGAGCAGTTCTTC.

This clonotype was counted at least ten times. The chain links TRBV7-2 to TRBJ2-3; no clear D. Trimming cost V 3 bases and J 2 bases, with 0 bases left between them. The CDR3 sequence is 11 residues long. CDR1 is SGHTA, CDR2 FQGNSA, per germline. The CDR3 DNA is TGTGCCAGCAGCTTCACAGATACGCAGTATTTT. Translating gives CASSFTDTQYF.

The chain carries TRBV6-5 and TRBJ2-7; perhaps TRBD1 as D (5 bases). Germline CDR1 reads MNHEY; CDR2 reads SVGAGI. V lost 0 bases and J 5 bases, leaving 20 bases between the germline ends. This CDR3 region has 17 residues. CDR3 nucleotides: TGTGCCAGCAGTTACTCGAGGTCTGGGATAGGGGTTCACGAGCAGTACTTC. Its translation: CASSYSRSGIGVHEQYF.

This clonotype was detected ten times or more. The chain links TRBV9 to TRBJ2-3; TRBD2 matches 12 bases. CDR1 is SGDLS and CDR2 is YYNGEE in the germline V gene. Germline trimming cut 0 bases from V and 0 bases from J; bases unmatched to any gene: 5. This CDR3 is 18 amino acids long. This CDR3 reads CASSVGLAGGASTDTQYF. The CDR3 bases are TGTGCCAGCAGCGTAGGGCTAGCGGGGGGGGCCAGCACAGATACGCAGTATTTT.

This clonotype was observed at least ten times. The CDR3 spells CSAKGGGRRDTQYF. For the CDR3, the DNA is TGCAGTGCCAAAGGGGGCGGGCGGCGAGATACGCAGTATTTT. This chain joins TRBV20-1 and TRBJ2-3, with 7 bases aligning to TRBD1. V gave up 6 bases and J gave up 5 bases; unmatched junction bases: 11. The length of the CDR3 is 14 residues. Germline CDR1 and CDR2: DFQATT and SNEGSKA (reference sequence).

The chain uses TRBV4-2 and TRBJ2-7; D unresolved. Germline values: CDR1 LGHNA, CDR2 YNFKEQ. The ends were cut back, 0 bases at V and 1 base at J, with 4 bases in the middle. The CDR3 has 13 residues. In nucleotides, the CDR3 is TGTGCCAGCAGCCAAGAGCTTTCCTACGAGCAGTACTTC. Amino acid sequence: CASSQELSYEQYF.

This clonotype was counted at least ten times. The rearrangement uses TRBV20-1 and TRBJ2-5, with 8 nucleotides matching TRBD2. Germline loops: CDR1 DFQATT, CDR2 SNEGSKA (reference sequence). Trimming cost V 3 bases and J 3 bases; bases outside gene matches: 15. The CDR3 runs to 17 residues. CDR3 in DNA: TGCAGTGCTAGTAATCGTTTTCGGGGGGGGGACGAAGAGACCCAGTACTTC. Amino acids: CSASNRFRGGDEETQYF.

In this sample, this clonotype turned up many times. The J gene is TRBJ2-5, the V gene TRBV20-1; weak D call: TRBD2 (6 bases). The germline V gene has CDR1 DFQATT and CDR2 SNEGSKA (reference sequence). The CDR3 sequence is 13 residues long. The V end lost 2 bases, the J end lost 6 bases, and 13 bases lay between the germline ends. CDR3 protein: CSARLGTLKTQYF. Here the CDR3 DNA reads TGCAGTGCTAGACTCGGGACTCTTAAGACCCAGTACTTC.

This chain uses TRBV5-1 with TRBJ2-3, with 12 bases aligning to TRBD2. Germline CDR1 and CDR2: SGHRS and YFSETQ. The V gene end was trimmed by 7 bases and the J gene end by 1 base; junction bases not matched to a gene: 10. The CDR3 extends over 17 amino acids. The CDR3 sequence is CASSTSGGKTGTDTQYF. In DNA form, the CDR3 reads TGCGCCAGCTCAACTAGCGGGGGGAAGACTGGCACAGATACGCAGTATTTT.

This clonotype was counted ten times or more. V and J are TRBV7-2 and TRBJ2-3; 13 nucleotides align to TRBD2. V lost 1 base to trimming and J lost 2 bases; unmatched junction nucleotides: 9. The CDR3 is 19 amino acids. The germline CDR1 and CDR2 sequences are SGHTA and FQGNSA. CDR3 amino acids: CASSLVPTSGGQDTDTQYF. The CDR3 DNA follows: TGTGCCAGCAGCTTAGTCCCGACTAGCGGGGGGCAAGACACAGATACGCAGTATTTT.

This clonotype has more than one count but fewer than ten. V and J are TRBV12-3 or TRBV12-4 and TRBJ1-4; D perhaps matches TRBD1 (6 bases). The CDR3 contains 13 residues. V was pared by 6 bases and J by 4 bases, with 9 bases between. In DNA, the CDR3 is TGTGCCAGCAGGACAGGATATAATGAAAAACTGTTTTTT. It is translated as CASRTGYNEKLFF.

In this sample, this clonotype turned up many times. The CDR3 loop reads CAIMVAGGGYNEQFF. The DNA for the CDR3 is TGTGCCATCATGGTAGCGGGAGGGGGCTACAATGAGCAGTTCTTC. This rearrangement joins TRBV10-3 to TRBJ2-1; 11 bases map to TRBD2. Per germline, CDR1 ENHRY and CDR2 SYGVKD. Trimming took 7 bases from V and 3 from J; bases not matched to a gene: 5. The CDR3 has 15 amino acids.

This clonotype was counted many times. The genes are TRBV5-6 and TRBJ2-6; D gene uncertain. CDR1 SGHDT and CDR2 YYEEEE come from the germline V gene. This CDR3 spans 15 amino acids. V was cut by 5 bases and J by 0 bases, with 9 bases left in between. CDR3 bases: TGTGCCAGCAGTCCTTACCACTCTGGGGCCAACGTCCTGACTTTC. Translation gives CASSPYHSGANVLTF.

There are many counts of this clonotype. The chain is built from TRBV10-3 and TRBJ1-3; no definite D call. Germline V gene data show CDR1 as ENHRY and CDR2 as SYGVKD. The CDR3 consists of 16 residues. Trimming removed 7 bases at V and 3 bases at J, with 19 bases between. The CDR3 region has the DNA TGTGCCATCACCAAGAAGCCTCATACGGGTGGAAACACCATATATTTT. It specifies CAITKKPHTGGNTIYF.

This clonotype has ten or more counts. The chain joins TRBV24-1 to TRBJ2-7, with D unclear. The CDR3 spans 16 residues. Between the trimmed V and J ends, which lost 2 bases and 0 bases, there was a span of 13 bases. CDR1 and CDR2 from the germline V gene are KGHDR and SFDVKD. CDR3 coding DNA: TGTGCCACCAGTGATTCGCGCAGGATTGACTCCTACGAGCAGTACTTC. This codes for CATSDSRRIDSYEQYF.

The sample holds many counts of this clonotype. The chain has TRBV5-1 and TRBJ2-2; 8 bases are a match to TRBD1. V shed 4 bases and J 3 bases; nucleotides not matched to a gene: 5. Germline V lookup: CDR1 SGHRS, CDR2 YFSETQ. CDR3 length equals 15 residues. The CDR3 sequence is CASSDYRGDTGELFF. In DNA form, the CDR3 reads TGCGCCAGCAGCGATTACAGGGGGGACACCGGGGAGCTGTTTTTT.

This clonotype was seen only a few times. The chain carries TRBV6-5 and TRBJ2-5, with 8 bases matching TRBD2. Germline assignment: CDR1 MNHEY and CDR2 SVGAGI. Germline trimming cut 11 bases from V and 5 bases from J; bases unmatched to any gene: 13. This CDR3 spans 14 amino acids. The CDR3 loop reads CAAKGGGPGETQYF. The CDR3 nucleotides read TGTGCCGCGAAAGGCGGGGGGCCGGGGGAGACCCAGTACTTC.

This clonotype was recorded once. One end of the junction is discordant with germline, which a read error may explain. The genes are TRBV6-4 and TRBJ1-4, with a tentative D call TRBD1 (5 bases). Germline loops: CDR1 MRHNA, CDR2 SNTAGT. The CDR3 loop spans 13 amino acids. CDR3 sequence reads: CEGARSTNEKQFF. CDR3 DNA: TGTGAAGGGGCCCGGTCTACTAATGAAAAACAGTTTTTT.

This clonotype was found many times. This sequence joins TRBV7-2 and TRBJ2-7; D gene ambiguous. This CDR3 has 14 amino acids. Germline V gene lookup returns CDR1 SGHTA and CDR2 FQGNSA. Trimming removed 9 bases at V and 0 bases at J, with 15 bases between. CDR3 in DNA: TGTGCCAGTAGGAAGGACCCTCGCTCCTACGAGCAGTACTTC. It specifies CASRKDPRSYEQYF.

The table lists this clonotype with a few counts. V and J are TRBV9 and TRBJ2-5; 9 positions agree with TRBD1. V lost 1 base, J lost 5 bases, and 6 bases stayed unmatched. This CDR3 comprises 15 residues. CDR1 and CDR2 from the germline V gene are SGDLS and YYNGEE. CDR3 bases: TGTGCCAGCAGCGTAACGGGACAGGGTGGGGAGACCCAGTACTTC. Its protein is CASSVTGQGGETQYF. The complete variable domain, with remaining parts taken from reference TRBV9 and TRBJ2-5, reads DSGVTQTPKHLITATGQRVTLRCSPRSGDLSVYWYQQSLDQGLQFLIQYYNGEERAKGNILERFSAQQFPDLHSELNLSSLELGDSALYFCASSVTGQGGETQYFGPGTRLLVL.

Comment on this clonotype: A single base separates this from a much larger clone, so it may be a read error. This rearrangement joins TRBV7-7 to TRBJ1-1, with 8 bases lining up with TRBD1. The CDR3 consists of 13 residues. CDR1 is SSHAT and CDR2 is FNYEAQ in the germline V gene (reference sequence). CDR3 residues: CASSLDRDAEDFF. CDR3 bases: TGTGCCAGCAGCTTGGACAGGGACGCTGAAGATTTCTTT.

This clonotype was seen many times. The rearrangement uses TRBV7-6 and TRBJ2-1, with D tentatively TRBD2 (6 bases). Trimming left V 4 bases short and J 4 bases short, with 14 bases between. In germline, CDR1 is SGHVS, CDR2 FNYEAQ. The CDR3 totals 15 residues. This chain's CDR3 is CASSWDSSLYNEQFF. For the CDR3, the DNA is TGTGCCAGCAGCTGGGACTCTTCCCTATACAATGAGCAGTTCTTC.

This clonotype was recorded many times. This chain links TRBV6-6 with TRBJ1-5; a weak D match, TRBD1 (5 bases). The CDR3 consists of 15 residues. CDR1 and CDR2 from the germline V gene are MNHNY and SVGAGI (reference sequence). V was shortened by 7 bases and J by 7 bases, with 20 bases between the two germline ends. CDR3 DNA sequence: TGTGCCAGCAACCCTACAGGAACTAGCAGACAGCCCCAGCATTTT. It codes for CASNPTGTSRQPQHF.